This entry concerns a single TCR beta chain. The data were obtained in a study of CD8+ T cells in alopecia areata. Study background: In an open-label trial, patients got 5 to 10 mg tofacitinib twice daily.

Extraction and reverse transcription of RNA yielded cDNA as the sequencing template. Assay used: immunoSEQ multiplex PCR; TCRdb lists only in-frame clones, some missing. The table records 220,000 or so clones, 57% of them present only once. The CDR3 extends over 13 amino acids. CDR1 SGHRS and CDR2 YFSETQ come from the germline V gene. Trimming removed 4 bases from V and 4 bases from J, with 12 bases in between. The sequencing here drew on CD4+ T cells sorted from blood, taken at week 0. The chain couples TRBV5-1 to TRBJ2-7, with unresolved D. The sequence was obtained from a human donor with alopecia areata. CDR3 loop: CASSPGPGYEQYF. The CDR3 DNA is TGCGCCAGCAGCCCCGGACCCGGGTACGAGCAGTACTTC.